These 23 T cell receptor beta chains were all obtained from the same sample, sequenced in a study of blood T cell repertoires in COVID-19. Sequencing used immunoSEQ multiplex PCR; TCRdb keeps in-frame clones, though not all of them. Of roughly 100,000 clones in the sample, approximately 89% are singletons; the top ten hold 17%. Sequenced: peripheral blood. The receptors originated from a human donor in a cohort sampled during active COVID-19.

V usage is TRBV19 and J usage is TRBJ1-4; tentative D call: TRBD1 (5 bases). The CDR3 is 13 amino acids. Germline CDR1 is LNHDA and CDR2 is SQIVND (reference sequence). V was cut by 10 bases and J by 2 bases, with 11 bases left in between. The CDR3 protein is CATKGSTNEKLFF. CDR3 in DNA: TGTGCCACAAAGGGGTCGACTAATGAAAAACTGTTTTTT.

The chain joins TRBV3-1 (or the pseudogene TRBV3-2) to TRBJ1-3, with a possible D match to TRBD1 (6 bases). The CDR3 spans 19 residues. Germline V gene lookup returns CDR1 LGHDT and CDR2 YNNKEL (reference sequence). The ends were cut back, 0 bases at V and 4 bases at J, with 22 bases in the middle. CDR3 in DNA: TGTGCCAGCAGCCAAGAGACATATGGCTCTTCAGGGGCGGGAAACACCATATATTTT. Residues: CASSQETYGSSGAGNTIYF.

The rearrangement links TRBV7-9 to TRBJ1-1; D unresolved. CDR3 length: 13 amino acids. Germline CDR1 is SEHNR and CDR2 is FQNEAQ (reference sequence). Trimming pared 5 bases from V and 1 base from J, leaving 8 bases between. In nucleotides, the CDR3 is TGTGCCAGCAGCCTGGCTGGGAACACTGAAGCTTTCTTT. Protein: CASSLAGNTEAFF. Together with reference TRBV7-9 and TRBJ1-1, the CDR3 gives the full variable domain: DTGVSQNPRHKITKRGQNVTFRCDPISEHNRLYWYRQTLGQGPEFLTYFQNEAQLEKSRLLSDRFSAERPKGSFSTLEIQRTEQGDSAMYLCASSLAGNTEAFFGQGTRLTVV.

This sequence joins TRBV29-1 and TRBJ1-1; D unclear. Trimming removed 5 bases at V and 1 base at J, with 5 bases between. There are 11 residues in the CDR3. Germline CDR1 SQVTM, CDR2 ANQGSEA. DNA of the CDR3: TGCAGCGTTCCGGGGAACACTGAAGCTTTCTTT. This codes for CSVPGNTEAFF.

V gene TRBV6-5 combines with J gene TRBJ1-6; D remains unclear. This CDR3 is built from 14 residues. Germline-derived CDR1 and CDR2 are MNHEY and SVGAGI. V gave up 2 bases and J gave up 6 bases, with 8 bases separating them. The CDR3 DNA reads as TGTGCCAGCAGTTACACGGAGTCTAATTCACCCCTCCACTTT. Its protein product is CASSYTESNSPLHF.

This chain links TRBV14 with TRBJ2-1; 9 bases fit TRBD2. The CDR3 runs to 16 residues. The germline gives CDR1 SGHDN, CDR2 FVKESK. J gave up 4 bases and V 1 base, and 5 bases lay outside the gene matches. CDR3 sequence: CASSQGSGGFYNEQFF. CDR3 sequence (DNA): TGTGCCAGCAGCCAAGGAAGCGGGGGGTTTTACAATGAGCAGTTCTTC. Full variable domain (remainder filled in from reference TRBV14 and TRBJ2-1): EAGVTQFPSHSVIEKGQTVTLRCDPISGHDNLYWYRRVMGKEIKFLLHFVKESKQDESGMPNNRFLAERTGGTYSTLKVQPAELEDSGVYFCASSQGSGGFYNEQFFGPGTRLTVL.

To note about this clone: Other DNA variants within this sample encode the same CDR3. The rearrangement joins TRBV18 to TRBJ2-5, with D possibly matching TRBD2 (5 bases). There are 13 residues in the CDR3. V dropped 3 bases and J dropped 2 bases, with 7 bases sitting between them. Germline CDR1 reads KGHSH; CDR2 reads LQKENI. This CDR3 reads CASSPGLQETQYF. CDR3 in DNA: TGTGCCAGCTCACCTGGACTTCAAGAGACCCAGTACTTC.

This chain uses TRBV30 with TRBJ2-1; D may be TRBD1 (5 bases). Germline assignment: CDR1 GTSNPN and CDR2 SVGIG (reference sequence). The length of the CDR3 is 14 residues. Trimming left V 2 bases short and J 1 base short, with 9 bases between. The CDR3 bases are TGTGCCTGGAGTTTTGGGGCATCCTACAATGAGCAGTTCTTC. Amino acids: CAWSFGASYNEQFF.

The V and J genes are TRBV19 and TRBJ1-5, with 7 bases lining up with TRBD1. Germline loops: CDR1 LNHDA, CDR2 SQIVND (reference sequence). Trimming removed 6 bases from V and 0 bases from J; junction bases left unmatched: 8. The CDR3 is 16 residues long. This CDR3 reads CASRFEGAHSNQPQHF. CDR3 bases: TGTGCCAGTAGATTCGAGGGGGCCCATAGCAATCAGCCCCAGCATTTT.

This clone appeared a single time. The V call is TRBV19, the J call TRBJ2-1; the match to TRBD2 covers 7 bases. Germline values: CDR1 LNHDA, CDR2 SQIVND (reference sequence). Trimming at V came to 5 bases and at J to 5 bases, leaving 9 bases not matched to a gene. This CDR3 region has 15 residues. Here the CDR3 reads CASSESGAEHNEQFF. Here the CDR3 DNA reads TGTGCCAGTAGTGAAAGCGGGGCTGAGCACAATGAGCAGTTCTTC.

The chain recombines TRBV7-8 with TRBJ2-1; TRBD2 matches 9 bases. CDR1 and CDR2 from the germline V gene are SGHVS and FQNEAQ. The V segment lost 5 bases and the J segment 4 bases; nucleotides outside the gene matches: 6. The CDR3 contains 15 residues. CDR3 region: CASSPLSGRYNEQFF. The CDR3, as DNA: TGTGCCAGCAGCCCACTGAGCGGGAGGTACAATGAGCAGTTCTTC.

This chain uses TRBV6-4 with TRBJ1-4; TRBD1 matches 9 bases. There are 16 residues in the CDR3. V dropped 8 bases and J dropped 8; count of bases not matched to a gene: 15. Germline V gene data show CDR1 as MRHNA and CDR2 as SNTAGT. The DNA for the CDR3 is TGTGCCAGCGAGCTCACCTACAGGGGGCCATGGGAAAAACTGTTTTTT. It translates to CASELTYRGPWEKLFF.

The chain recombines TRBV5-4 with TRBJ1-2; maybe TRBD1 (6 bases). The CDR3 contains 12 residues. Between the trimmed V and J ends, which lost 6 bases and 4 bases, there was a span of 10 bases. The germline V gene encodes CDR1 SGHNT and CDR2 YYREEE (reference sequence). CDR3: CASIGGPYGYTF. The CDR3 DNA reads TGTGCCAGCATCGGGGGGCCCTATGGCTACACCTTC.

This chain uses TRBV5-4 with TRBJ1-1; no reliable D call. Trimming shortened V by 0 bases and J by 1 base, and 7 bases separated the two germline ends. The germline V gene encodes CDR1 SGHNT and CDR2 YYREEE (reference sequence). The CDR3 length is 14 residues. The CDR3 coding sequence is TGTGCCAGCAGCTTGGAGATGAGGAACACTGAAGCTTTCTTT. Its translation: CASSLEMRNTEAFF.

V is TRBV19 and J is TRBJ2-6; 14 positions match TRBD2. Germline trimming cut 5 bases from V and 3 bases from J; bases unmatched to any gene: 9. In germline, CDR1 is LNHDA, CDR2 SQIVND (reference sequence). CDR3 length: 19 residues. CDR3 in amino acids: CASSDGLAGGLVGANVLTF. CDR3 nucleotide sequence: TGTGCCAGTAGTGACGGACTAGCGGGGGGACTAGTTGGGGCCAACGTCCTGACTTTC.

This clone was picked up one time. The chain is built from TRBV5-1 and TRBJ2-1; 11 bases fit TRBD1. The ends lost 5 bases at V and 4 bases at J; junction bases unmatched: 17. Germline V gene lookup returns CDR1 SGHRS and CDR2 YFSETQ. The CDR3 is 19 amino acids. The CDR3 loop reads CASRKAGTGGNLGYNEQFF. Written as DNA, the CDR3 is TGCGCCAGCAGAAAGGCGGGGACAGGGGGTAATTTGGGGTACAATGAGCAGTTCTTC.

This clone was detected once. The V and J genes are TRBV12-3 or TRBV12-4 and TRBJ1-6; D call uncertain. This CDR3 is 13 amino acids long. Deletions cut 8 bases from V and 9 bases from J, with 14 bases between. CDR3: CASSPAVRSPLHF. The CDR3 DNA reads TGTGCCAGCTCCCCTGCGGTTCGTTCACCCCTCCACTTT.

The chain links TRBV23-1 to TRBJ1-5; no definite D call. TRBV23-1 is an ORF, with its function uncertain. The CDR3 extends over 15 amino acids. Trimming removed 2 bases at V and 1 base at J, with 9 bases between. The CDR3 DNA follows: TGCGCCAGCAGTCAACCAGGAGGGAGCAATCAGCCCCAGCATTTT. Translation: CASSQPGGSNQPQHF.

The V and J genes are TRBV27 and TRBJ2-7, with a weak D call TRBD2 (6 bases). Germline V gene lookup returns CDR1 MNHEY and CDR2 SMNVEV (reference sequence). This CDR3 region has 14 residues. The ends were cut back, 5 bases at V and 6 bases at J, with 17 bases in the middle. For the CDR3, the DNA is TGTGCCAGCAGTCCCCGCCGGTCCGGGGGCGAGCAGTACTTC. Its protein is CASSPRRSGGEQYF.

The chain links TRBV19 to TRBJ1-5; D may be TRBD1 (6 bases). The CDR3 loop spans 15 amino acids. Germline assignment: CDR1 LNHDA and CDR2 SQIVND (reference sequence). V gave up 0 bases and J gave up 4 bases, with 10 bases separating them. CDR3 bases: TGTGCCAGTAGTATAGATACCAGGGGAAATCAGCCCCAGCATTTT. Translating it yields CASSIDTRGNQPQHF. The entire variable domain, with the rest obtained from reference TRBV19 and TRBJ1-5, is as follows: DGGITQSPKYLFRKEGQNVTLSCEQNLNHDAMYWYRQDPGQGLRLIYYSQIVNDFQKGDIAEGYSVSREKKESFPLTVTSAQKNPTAFYLCASSIDTRGNQPQHFGDGTRLSIL.

The chain carries TRBV9 and TRBJ2-1; D is possibly TRBD1 (5 bases). Trimming removed 3 bases from V and 7 bases from J, with 8 bases in between. Germline V gives CDR1 SGDLS, CDR2 YYNGEE. The CDR3 is made up of 12 amino acids. CDR3 protein: CASSARENEQFF. CDR3 nucleotide sequence: TGTGCCAGCAGCGCCAGGGAAAATGAGCAGTTCTTC.

The rearrangement links TRBV27 to TRBJ1-1; D unclear. CDR1 and CDR2 (germline): MNHEY, SMNVEV (reference sequence). The CDR3 consists of 13 residues. V was shortened by 2 bases and J by 4 bases, with 8 bases between the two germline ends. The CDR3 DNA reads as TGTGCCAGCAGTTTAGGAGTGACCACTGAAGCTTTCTTT. Encoded protein: CASSLGVTTEAFF.

There are a few counts of this clone. CDR3 protein: CASSYETPNTEAFF. The CDR3 coding sequence is TGTGCCAGCAGTTACGAGACACCGAACACTGAAGCTTTCTTT. V is TRBV6-6 and J is TRBJ1-1; D is unresolved. The CDR3 extends over 14 amino acids. The germline CDR1 and CDR2 sequences are MNHNY and SVGAGI (reference sequence). The V gene lost 2 bases and the J gene lost 1 base, with 8 bases spanning the gap.